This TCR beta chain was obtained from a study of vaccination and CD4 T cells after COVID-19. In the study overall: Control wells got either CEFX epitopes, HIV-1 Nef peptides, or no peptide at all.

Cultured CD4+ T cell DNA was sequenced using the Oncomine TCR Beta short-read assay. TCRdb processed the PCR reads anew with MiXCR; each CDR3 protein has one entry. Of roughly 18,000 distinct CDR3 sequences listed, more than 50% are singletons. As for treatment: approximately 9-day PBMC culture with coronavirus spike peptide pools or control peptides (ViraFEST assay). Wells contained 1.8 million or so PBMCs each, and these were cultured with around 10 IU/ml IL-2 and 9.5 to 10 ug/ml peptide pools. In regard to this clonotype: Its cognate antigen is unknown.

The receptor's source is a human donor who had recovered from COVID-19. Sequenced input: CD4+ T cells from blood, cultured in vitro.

The CDR3 spells CASSFRSGNTIYF. The CDR3 DNA sequence: TGTGCCAGCAGCTTTAGGTCTGGAAACACCATATATTTT. The chain has TRBV7-9 and TRBJ1-3; D is unclear. Germline lookup yields CDR1 SEHNR and CDR2 FQNEAQ (reference sequence). V was shortened by 3 bases and J by 1 base, with 4 bases between the two germline ends. This CDR3 region has 13 residues.